What follows describes a single TCR beta chain. Looked up from germline, CDR1 is LGHNA and CDR2 is YNFKEQ. Trimming left V 1 base short and J 3 bases short, with 10 bases between. This CDR3 is 15 amino acids long. Sequencing used immunoSEQ multiplex PCR; TCRdb keeps in-frame clones, though not all of them. The repertoire includes about 68,000 clones, about nine tenths of them detected once, and 1.5% sits in the top ten. The record originates from a study of T cell changes during pregnancy in multiple sclerosis. The source material was peripheral blood, sampled in the third trimester of pregnancy. The clonotype originates from a female donor with multiple sclerosis, enrolled in a pregnancy study. The rearrangement links TRBV4-2 to TRBJ1-5, with D possibly being TRBD1 (5 bases). CDR3 nucleotide sequence: TGTGCCAGCAGCCAAGCAGACAGCCACAATCAGCCCCAGCATTTT. Protein sequence: CASSQADSHNQPQHF.